This T cell receptor beta chain is from a study of T cell changes during pregnancy in multiple sclerosis. As to this clone: Germline is not matched at one junction end, which may reflect a read error.

Assay used: immunoSEQ multiplex PCR; TCRdb lists only in-frame clones, some missing. Of around 69,000 clones listed, approximately 90% were seen once; the top ten hold 1.4%. Germline V gives CDR1 SSHAT, CDR2 FNYEAQ (reference sequence). The CDR3 is 13 amino acids. The clonotype was recovered from a female donor with multiple sclerosis, enrolled in a pregnancy study. The chain links TRBV7-7 to TRBJ2-7; 7 bases match TRBD1. Sequences were derived from peripheral blood, sampled in the third trimester of pregnancy. The CDR3 spells CASSYTGDSEQYF. CDR3 nucleotides: TGTGCTAGCAGCTATACAGGGGACAGCGAGCAGTACTTC.